Listed below are T cell receptor beta chains from one sample, sequenced in a study of long-term antiretroviral therapy in people with HIV. Clones were sequenced by immunoSEQ multiplex PCR, and TCRdb holds only the in-frame ones, with some missing. The sample has 35,000 to 40,000 clones, 82% seen once; the top ten hold about an eighth. The sequenced sample was unsorted PBMCs, obtained 0.3 years after starting antiretroviral therapy. The receptor set was obtained from a man aged 18 to 30 with HIV. The CDR3 runs from the conserved cysteine through the conserved F or W. The D gene is left open where the match is weak.

D,V,J,CDR3
TRBD1,TRBV2,TRBJ1-5,CASSGGGQLNQPQHF
.,TRBV5-1,TRBJ2-1,CASSSTGNEQFF
.,TRBV18,TRBJ1-5,CASSPSGINQPQHF
.,TRBV27,TRBJ1-4,CASSLVGGSGPYELFF
.,TRBV9,TRBJ1-4,CASSEGTDEKLFF
TRBD2,TRBV10-3,TRBJ2-7,CAISGSSGSYEQYF
TRBD1,TRBV10-3,TRBJ1-2,CASTGGADYGYTF
TRBD2,TRBV11-2,TRBJ2-7,CASSLDGTSGNYEQYF
.,TRBV4-1,TRBJ1-3,CASSPSDRDSGNTIYF
TRBD2,TRBV5-4,TRBJ2-5,CASSLDFSSGRQGETQYF
.,TRBV6-5,TRBJ2-5,CASSYSQGSLLETQYF
TRBD1,TRBV5-1,TRBJ2-7,CASSSGQGGSEQYF
TRBD2,TRBV27,TRBJ2-2,CASTLAGRNGELFF
.,TRBV27,TRBJ2-7,CASSLLATLVPYEQYF
TRBD2,TRBV11-2,TRBJ2-7,CASSTGTSVAEQYF
.,TRBV5-6,TRBJ2-1,CASSLRYRVGEQFF
.,TRBV6-5,TRBJ1-6,CASSYKNSPLHF
.,TRBV6-4,TRBJ2-1,CASSDTVADYNEQFF
.,TRBV18,TRBJ1-3,CASSRSGSGNTIYF
.,TRBV30,TRBJ1-5,CAWRKRTEHSNQPQHF
.,TRBV2,TRBJ2-5,CASRPTGRETQYF
.,TRBV7-8,TRBJ2-2,CASSSSLGTGELFF
.,TRBV4-2,TRBJ2-2,CASSHGPNTGELFF
TRBD2,TRBV11-2,TRBJ2-1,CASSLGTSGYNEQFF
.,TRBV9,TRBJ1-1,CASSVVVGVGTEAFF
TRBD2,TRBV2,TRBJ2-2,CASSVELAGDLNTGELFF
TRBD1,TRBV4-1,TRBJ2-1,CASSPGQVGYNEQFF
TRBD2,TRBV7-9,TRBJ2-1,CASSLTIGTSGSGGNEQFF
.,TRBV18,TRBJ2-7,CASSSTRTIREQYF
TRBD1,TRBV7-9,TRBJ2-3,CASSSTTGEDTDTQYF
.,TRBV4-2,TRBJ2-3,CASSPHTRASTDTQYF
.,TRBV15,TRBJ2-2,CATSRGLTSNTGELFF
TRBD2,TRBV7-9,TRBJ2-5,CASSSAGGAGVPETQYF
.,TRBV5-1,TRBJ1-1,CASSGGLSGLEAFF
.,TRBV2,TRBJ2-7,CASSERRTVLGYEQYF
TRBD1,TRBV7-9,TRBJ1-5,CASSYGGQGTGPQHF
.,TRBV25-1,TRBJ1-2,CASREGGGYTF
.,TRBV9,TRBJ1-4,CASSAGSGNEKLFF
TRBD1,TRBV19,TRBJ1-5,CASSMGGQKKRNQPQHF
TRBD2,TRBV29-1,TRBJ2-1,CSVRGLAGVYNEQFF
.,TRBV6-5,TRBJ1-2,CASSFRGLGGYGYTF
TRBD2,TRBV7-9,TRBJ2-1,CASSVFTTSGSSYNEQFF
.,TRBV28,TRBJ2-3,CASILGDTQYF
.,TRBV7-2,TRBJ2-3,CASSRMSGDTDTQYF
.,TRBV2,TRBJ2-7,CASSLSYEQYF
.,TRBV18,TRBJ1-5,CASSPGSNQPQHF
TRBD1,TRBV7-3,TRBJ1-6,CASSISTGGSSPLHF
TRBD1,TRBV7-9,TRBJ2-7,CASSRDRDEQYF
.,TRBV7-9,TRBJ2-3,CASSHGGAYTDTQYF
TRBD1,TRBV11-2,TRBJ1-2,CASSPTRTGYGYTF
TRBD2,TRBV10-3,TRBJ2-1,CAITSGGAYNEQFF
TRBD2,TRBV4-1,TRBJ2-1,CASSQDGSGSSYNEQFF
.,TRBV28,TRBJ2-7,CASSLPLGYEQYF
TRBD1,TRBV7-6,TRBJ1-2,CASSAGTGSNYGYTF
TRBD2,TRBV6-1,TRBJ2-1,CASSEVGDRAGAEQFF